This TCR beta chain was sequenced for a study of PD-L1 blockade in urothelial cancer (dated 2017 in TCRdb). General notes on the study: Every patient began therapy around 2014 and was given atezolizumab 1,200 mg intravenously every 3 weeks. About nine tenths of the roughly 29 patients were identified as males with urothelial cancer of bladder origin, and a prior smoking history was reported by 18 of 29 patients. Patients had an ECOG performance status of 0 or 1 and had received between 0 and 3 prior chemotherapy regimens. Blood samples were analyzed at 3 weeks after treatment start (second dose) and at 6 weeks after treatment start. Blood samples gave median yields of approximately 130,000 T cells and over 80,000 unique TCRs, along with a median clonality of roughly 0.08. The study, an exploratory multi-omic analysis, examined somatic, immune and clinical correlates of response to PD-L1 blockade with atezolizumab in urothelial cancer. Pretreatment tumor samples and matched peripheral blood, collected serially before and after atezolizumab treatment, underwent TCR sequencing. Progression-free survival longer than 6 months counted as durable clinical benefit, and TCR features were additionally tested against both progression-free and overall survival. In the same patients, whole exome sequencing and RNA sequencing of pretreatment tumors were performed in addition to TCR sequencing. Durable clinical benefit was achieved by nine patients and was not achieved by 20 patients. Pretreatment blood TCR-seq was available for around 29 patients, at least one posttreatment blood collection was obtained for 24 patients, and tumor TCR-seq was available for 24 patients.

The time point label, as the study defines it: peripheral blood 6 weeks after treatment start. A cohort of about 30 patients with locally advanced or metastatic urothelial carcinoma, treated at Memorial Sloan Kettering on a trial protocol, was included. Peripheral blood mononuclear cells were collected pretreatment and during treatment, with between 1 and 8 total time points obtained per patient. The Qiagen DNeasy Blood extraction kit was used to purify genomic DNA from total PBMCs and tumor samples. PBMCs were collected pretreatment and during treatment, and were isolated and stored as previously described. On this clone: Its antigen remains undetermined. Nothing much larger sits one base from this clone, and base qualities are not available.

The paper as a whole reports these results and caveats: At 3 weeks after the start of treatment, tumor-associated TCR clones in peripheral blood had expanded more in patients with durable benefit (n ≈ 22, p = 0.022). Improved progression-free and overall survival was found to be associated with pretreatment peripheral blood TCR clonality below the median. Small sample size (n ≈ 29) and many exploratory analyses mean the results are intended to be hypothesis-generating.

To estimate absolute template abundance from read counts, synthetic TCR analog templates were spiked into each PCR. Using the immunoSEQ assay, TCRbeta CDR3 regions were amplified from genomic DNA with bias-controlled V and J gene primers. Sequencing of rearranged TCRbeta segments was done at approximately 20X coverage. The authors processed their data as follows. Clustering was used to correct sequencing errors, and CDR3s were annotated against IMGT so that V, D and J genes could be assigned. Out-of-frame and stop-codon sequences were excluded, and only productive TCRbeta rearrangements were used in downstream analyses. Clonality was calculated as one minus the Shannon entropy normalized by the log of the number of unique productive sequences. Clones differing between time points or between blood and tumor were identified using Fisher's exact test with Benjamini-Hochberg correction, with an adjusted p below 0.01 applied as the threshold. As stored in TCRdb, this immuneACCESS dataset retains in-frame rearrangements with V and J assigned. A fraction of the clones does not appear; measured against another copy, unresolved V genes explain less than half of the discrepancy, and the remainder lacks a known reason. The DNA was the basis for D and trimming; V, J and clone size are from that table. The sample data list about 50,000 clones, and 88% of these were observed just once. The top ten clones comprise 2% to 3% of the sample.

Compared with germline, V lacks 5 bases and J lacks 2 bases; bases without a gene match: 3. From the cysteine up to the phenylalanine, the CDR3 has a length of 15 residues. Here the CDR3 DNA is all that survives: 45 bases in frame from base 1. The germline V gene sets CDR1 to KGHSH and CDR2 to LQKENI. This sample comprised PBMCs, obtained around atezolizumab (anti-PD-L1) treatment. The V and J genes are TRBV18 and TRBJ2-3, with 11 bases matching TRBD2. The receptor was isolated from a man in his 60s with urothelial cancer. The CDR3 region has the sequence CASSTSGSATDTQYF. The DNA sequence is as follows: TGTGCCAGCTCAACTAGCGGGAGTGCCACAGATACGCAGTATTTT.